This TCR beta chain was obtained from a study of beta chain features in type 1 diabetes. The overall study: Over all samples combined, over 85,000,000 sorted cells were examined.

Study-wide findings and caveats: Patients with Type 1 diabetes showed moderately but significantly shorter TCRB CDR3s in all four CD4+ subsets.

Remarks on this clone: The antigen is not known.

Each of the sorted populations had a purity greater than 95%. CDR1 MGHDK and CDR2 SYGVNS come from the germline V gene. The CDR3 totals 14 residues. The V and J ends lost 3 bases and 0 bases respectively, with 8 bases between them. Expressed TCRB transcripts got sequenced, as all isolated RNA was reverse transcribed. Sequenced by immunoSEQ multiplex PCR; TCRdb stores in-frame clones only, minus some. This table holds over 100,000 clones, about a sixth found once. The chain carries TRBV25-1 and TRBJ1-2; TRBD1 might be the D (5 bases). The sequencing input was central memory CD4+ T cells from blood. The sequence was obtained from a man younger than 45 with type 1 diabetes. CDR3 residues: CASSDGTSNYGYTF. The CDR3 nucleotides are TGTGCCAGCAGTGACGGGACGTCTAACTATGGCTACACCTTC.